This entry features one T cell receptor (beta chain) sequence. This may stem from a read error, because a much larger clone lies one nucleotide away. Libraries were prepared by immunoSEQ multiplex PCR; TCRdb keeps only in-frame clonotypes and omits some of them. The sample holds 300,000 to 450,000 clones, around 89% seen once. The germline gives CDR1 SGHKS, CDR2 YYEKEE (reference sequence). V lost 0 bases and J lost 1, with 4 bases in between. The CDR3 covers 14 residues. The entry originates in a study of blood T cell repertoires in COVID-19. The chain uses TRBV5-5 and TRBJ2-2; D is unresolved. Sequencing input: peripheral blood. This TCR came from a woman in her twenties or thirties with COVID-19, enrolled during active disease. As DNA, the CDR3 is TGTGCCAGCAGCTTGGGGCAGAACACCGGGGAGCTGTTTTTT. It encodes CASSLGQNTGELFF.